This is a list of T cell receptor beta chains from one sample in a study of blood T cell repertoires in COVID-19. Profiled with immunoSEQ multiplex PCR; TCRdb holds only in-frame clones, not every one. Of about 58,000 clones detected, 85% to 90% appear once; the ten largest clones hold around 7.7%. Source material: peripheral blood. These receptors were taken from a human donor with active COVID-19. The donor label of this sample is uncertain. Each CDR3 is given with its conserved first and last residue. Fields, in order: J gene, clone size, D gene, V gene, CDR3 DNA, CDR3 protein. A D gene is named only where the DNA matches it firmly. A clone size is listed for some rows: how often the clone was seen (once, few, many), or a class if it is expanded.

TRBJ1-3 . . TRBV30 TGTGCCTGGAGTGTACAAGGCCCGGGGGGAAACACCATATATTTT CAWSVQGPGGNTIYF
TRBJ2-6 . TRBD1 TRBV9 TGTGCCAGCAGCATCCGGACAGGGGCAGATGGGGCCAACGTCCTGACTTTC CASSIRTGADGANVLTF
TRBJ2-7 . . TRBV14 TGTGCCAGCAGCCGAGCGCAGGGGAGCCACGAGCAGTACTTC CASSRAQGSHEQYF
TRBJ2-2 . TRBD2 TRBV2 TGTGCCAGCTACATAGCGGGGACCGGGGAGCTGTTTTTT CASYIAGTGELFF
TRBJ2-3 . . TRBV2 TGTGCCAGCAGTGAACCACTAGCAACAGATACGCAGTATTTT CASSEPLATDTQYF
TRBJ2-3 hyperexpanded . TRBV5-4 TGTGCCAGCAGCTTGGCCGGTGTCCTGACAGATACGCAGTATTTT CASSLAGVLTDTQYF
TRBJ2-1 . TRBD1 TRBV12-3/TRBV12-4 TGTGCCAGCAGTCGGGACAGGGGAGAGCAGTTCTTC CASSRDRGEQFF
TRBJ1-6 . . TRBV5-1 TGCGCCAGCAGCCTCGAGACAGGCTCAGCCCTCCACTTT CASSLETGSALHF
TRBJ2-2 medium-sized . TRBV24-1 TGTGCCACCAGTGATTCACTTAATAGCGACACCGGGGAGCTGTTTTTT CATSDSLNSDTGELFF
TRBJ1-5 . . TRBV18 TGTGCCAGCTCACCCGGGGGAGAGAGCAATCAGCCCCAGCATTTT CASSPGGESNQPQHF
TRBJ2-7 once . TRBV2 TGTGCCAGCATTGATGGACTTCTATCTCTACGAGAGCAGTACTTC CASIDGLLSLREQYF
TRBJ1-4 few . TRBV6-2/TRBV6-3 TGTGCCAGCAGTTACTCACCTGCCGACGCGGCCAGTGAAAAACTGTTTTTT CASSYSPADAASEKLFF
TRBJ2-5 . . TRBV18 TGTGCCAGCTCACCACCGTCGCAGCAAGAGACCCAGTACTTC CASSPPSQQETQYF
TRBJ1-2 . . TRBV11-2 TGTGCCAGCAGCTTAGGTCGCGGGGGAGCTGGGGTTGGCTATGGCTACACCTTC CASSLGRGGAGVGYGYTF
TRBJ2-2 . TRBD2 TRBV19 TGTGCCAGTAGTAAGACTAGCGGGGGTTACACCGGGGAGCTGTTTTTT CASSKTSGGYTGELFF
TRBJ2-5 . TRBD2 TRBV4-3 TGCGCCAGCAGCCAAGCTCGCGGGGGACAAGAGACCCAGTACTTC CASSQARGGQETQYF
TRBJ2-7 . TRBD2 TRBV7-9 TGTGCCAGCAGCTTAGGGGAGGGTCAGCAGTACTTC CASSLGEGQQYF